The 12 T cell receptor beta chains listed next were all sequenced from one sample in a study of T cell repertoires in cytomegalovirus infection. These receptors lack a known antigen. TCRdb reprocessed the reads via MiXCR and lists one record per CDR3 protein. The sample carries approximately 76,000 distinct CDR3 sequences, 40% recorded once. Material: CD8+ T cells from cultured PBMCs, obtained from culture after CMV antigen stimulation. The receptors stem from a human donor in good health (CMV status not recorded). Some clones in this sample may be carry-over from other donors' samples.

The CDR3 DNA is TGTGCCAGCAGCTTTGGTGAGGGGAACACTGAAGCTTTCTTT. It codes for CASSFGEGNTEAFF. The chain uses TRBV7-6 and TRBJ1-1, with unresolved D. This CDR3 has 14 amino acids. CDR1 and CDR2 (germline): SGHVS, FNYEAQ. V lost 3 bases and J lost 1, with 9 bases in between.

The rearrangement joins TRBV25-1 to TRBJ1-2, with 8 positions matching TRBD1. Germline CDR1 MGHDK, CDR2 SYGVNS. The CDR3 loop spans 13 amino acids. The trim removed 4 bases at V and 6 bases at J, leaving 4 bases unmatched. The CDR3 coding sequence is TGTGCCAGCAGTGTGGGGACAGGTCATGGCTACACCTTC. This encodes CASSVGTGHGYTF.

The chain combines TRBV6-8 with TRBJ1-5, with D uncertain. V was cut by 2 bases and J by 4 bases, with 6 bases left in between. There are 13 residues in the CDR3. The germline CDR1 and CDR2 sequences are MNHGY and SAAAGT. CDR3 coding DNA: TGTGCCAGCAGTTACAGGTCAAATCAGCCCCAGCATTTT. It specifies CASSYRSNQPQHF.

CDR3 loop: CASTIQGAGYEQYF. DNA of the CDR3: TGTGCCAGCACGATACAGGGGGCTGGCTACGAGCAGTACTTC. V gene TRBV6-6 combines with J gene TRBJ2-7; 9 bases are a match to TRBD1. Germline loops: CDR1 MNHNY, CDR2 SVGAGI (reference sequence). The CDR3 consists of 14 residues. After removal of 7 bases from V and 3 bases from J, the junction contained 7 bases not matched to a gene.

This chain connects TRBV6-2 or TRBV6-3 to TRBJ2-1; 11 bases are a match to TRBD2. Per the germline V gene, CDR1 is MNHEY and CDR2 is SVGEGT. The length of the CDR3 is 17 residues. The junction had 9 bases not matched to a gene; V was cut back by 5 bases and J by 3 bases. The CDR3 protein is CASSPLAGATFYNEQFF. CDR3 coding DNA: TGTGCCAGCAGTCCACTAGCGGGGGCCACCTTCTACAATGAGCAGTTCTTC.

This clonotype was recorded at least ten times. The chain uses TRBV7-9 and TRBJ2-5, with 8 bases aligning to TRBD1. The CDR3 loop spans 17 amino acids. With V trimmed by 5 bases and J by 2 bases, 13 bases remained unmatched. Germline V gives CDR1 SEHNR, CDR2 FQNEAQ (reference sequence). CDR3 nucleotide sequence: TGTGCCAGCAGCACTGGACAGGGAGATTTACTGCAAGAGACCCAGTACTTC. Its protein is CASSTGQGDLLQETQYF.

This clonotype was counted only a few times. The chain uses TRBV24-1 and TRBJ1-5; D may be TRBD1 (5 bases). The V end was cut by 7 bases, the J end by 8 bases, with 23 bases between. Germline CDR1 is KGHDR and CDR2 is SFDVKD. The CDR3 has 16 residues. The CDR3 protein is CATSTLPGPKVKPQHF. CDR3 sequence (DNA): TGTGCCACCAGCACCCTCCCGGGGCCCAAGGTTAAGCCCCAGCATTTT.

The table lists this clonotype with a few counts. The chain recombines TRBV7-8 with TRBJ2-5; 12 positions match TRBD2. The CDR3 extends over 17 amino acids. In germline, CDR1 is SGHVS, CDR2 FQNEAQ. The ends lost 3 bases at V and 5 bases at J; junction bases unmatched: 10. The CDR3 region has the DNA TGTGCCAGCAGCTTCTGGGCTAGCGGGGGGGCCAGCGAGACCCAGTACTTC. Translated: CASSFWASGGASETQYF.

The CDR3 here is CASSMGRYYEQYF. CDR3 in DNA: TGCGCCAGTTCCATGGGGAGGTACTACGAGCAGTACTTC. The chain carries TRBV4-1 and TRBJ2-7; the D gene is possibly TRBD2 (6 bases). CDR3 length: 13 residues. The V gene's germline CDR1 is MGHRA and CDR2 YSYEKL. Trimming removed 9 bases from V and 3 bases from J, with 15 bases in between.

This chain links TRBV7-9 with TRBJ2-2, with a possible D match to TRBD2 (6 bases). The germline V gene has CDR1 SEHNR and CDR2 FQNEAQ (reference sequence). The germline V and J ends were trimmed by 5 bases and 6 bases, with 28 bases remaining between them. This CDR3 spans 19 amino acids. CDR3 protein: CASSPITIPSGLTSGELFF. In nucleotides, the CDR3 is TGTGCCAGCAGCCCTATCACCATACCGTCGGGACTGACGTCCGGGGAGCTGTTTTTT.

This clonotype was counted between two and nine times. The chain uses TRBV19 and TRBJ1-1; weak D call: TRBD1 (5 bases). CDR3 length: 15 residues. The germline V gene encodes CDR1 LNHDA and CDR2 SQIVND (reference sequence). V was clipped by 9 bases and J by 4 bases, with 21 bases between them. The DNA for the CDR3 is TGTGCCAGCCGGAGGGGCGACCCCGGGGGCACTGAAGCTTTCTTT. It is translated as CASRRGDPGGTEAFF.

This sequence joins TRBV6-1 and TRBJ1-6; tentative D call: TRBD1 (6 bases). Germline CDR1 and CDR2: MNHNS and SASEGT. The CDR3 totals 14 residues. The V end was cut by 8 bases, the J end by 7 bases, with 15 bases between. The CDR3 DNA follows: TGTGCCAGCGGAGAACAGGGCGAAAATTCACCCCTCCACTTT. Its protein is CASGEQGENSPLHF.